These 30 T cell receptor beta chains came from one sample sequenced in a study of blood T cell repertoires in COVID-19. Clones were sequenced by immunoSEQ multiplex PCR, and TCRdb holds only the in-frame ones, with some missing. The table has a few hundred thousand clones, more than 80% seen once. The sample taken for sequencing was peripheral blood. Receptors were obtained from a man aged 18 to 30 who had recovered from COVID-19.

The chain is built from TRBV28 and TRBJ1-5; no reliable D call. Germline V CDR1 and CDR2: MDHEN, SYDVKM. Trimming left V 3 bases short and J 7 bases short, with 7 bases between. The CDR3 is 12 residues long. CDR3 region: CASSFSGQPQHF. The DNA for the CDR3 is TGTGCCAGCAGTTTTTCGGGACAGCCCCAGCATTTT.

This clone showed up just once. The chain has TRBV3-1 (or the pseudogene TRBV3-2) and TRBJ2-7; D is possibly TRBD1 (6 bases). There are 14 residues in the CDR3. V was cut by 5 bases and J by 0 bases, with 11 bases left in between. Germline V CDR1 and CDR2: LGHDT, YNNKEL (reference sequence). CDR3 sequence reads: CASSDDRRSYEQYF. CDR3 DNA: TGTGCCAGCAGCGACGACAGGCGCTCCTACGAGCAGTACTTC.

In DNA form, the CDR3 reads TGTGCCAGCAGCTTGTGGGCTAGCGGGGGCCAGACCCAGTACTTC. Translating it yields CASSLWASGGQTQYF. The chain recombines TRBV5-4 with TRBJ2-5; 10 bases line up with TRBD2. Germline CDR1 SGHNT, CDR2 YYREEE (reference sequence). The CDR3 totals 15 residues. V trimming: 1 base; J trimming: 6 bases; junction bases outside the gene matches: 6.

The CDR3 coding sequence is TGTGCCAGCAGCCGAAGGGTGGACAGGGAGGCAGATACGCAGTATTTT. Its translation is CASSRRVDREADTQYF. This chain joins TRBV14 and TRBJ2-3, with TRBD1 identical over 8 bases. The V segment lost 4 bases and the J segment 4 bases; nucleotides outside the gene matches: 10. Germline V gene data show CDR1 as SGHDN and CDR2 as FVKESK. This CDR3 contains 16 residues.

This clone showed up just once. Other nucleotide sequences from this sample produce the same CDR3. The CDR3 here is CASSLVGQGSYNEQFF. CDR3 DNA: TGCGCCAGCAGCTTGGTGGGGCAGGGATCCTACAATGAGCAGTTCTTC. V usage is TRBV5-1 and J usage is TRBJ2-1; a possible D gene is TRBD1 (5 bases). The CDR3 covers 16 residues. Trimming took 0 bases from V and 1 from J, leaving 11 bases between them. In germline, CDR1 is SGHRS, CDR2 YFSETQ.

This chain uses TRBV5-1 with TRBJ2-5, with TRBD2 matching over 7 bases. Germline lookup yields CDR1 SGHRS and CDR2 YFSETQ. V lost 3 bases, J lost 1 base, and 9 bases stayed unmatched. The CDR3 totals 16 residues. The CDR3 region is CASSWEGRSSQETQYF. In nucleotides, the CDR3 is TGCGCCAGCAGCTGGGAGGGCCGGTCCTCCCAAGAGACCCAGTACTTC.

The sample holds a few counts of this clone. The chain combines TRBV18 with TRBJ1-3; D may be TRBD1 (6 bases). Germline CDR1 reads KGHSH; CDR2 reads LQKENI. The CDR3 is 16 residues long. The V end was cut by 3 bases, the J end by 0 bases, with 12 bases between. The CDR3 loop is CASSPWDTRSGNTIYF. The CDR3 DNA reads TGTGCCAGCTCACCCTGGGACACCCGCTCTGGAAACACCATATATTTT.

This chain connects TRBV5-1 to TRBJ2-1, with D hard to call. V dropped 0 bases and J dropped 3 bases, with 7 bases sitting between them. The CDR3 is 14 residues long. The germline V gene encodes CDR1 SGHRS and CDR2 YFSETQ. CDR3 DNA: TGCGCCAGCAGCTTGGACGGTAACTACAATGAGCAGTTCTTC. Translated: CASSLDGNYNEQFF.

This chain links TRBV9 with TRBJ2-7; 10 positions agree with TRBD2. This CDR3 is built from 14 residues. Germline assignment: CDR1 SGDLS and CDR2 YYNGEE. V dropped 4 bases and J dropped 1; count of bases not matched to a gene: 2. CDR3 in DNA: TGTGCCAGCAGCCCTAGCGGGGGTTCCTACGAGCAGTACTTC. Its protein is CASSPSGGSYEQYF. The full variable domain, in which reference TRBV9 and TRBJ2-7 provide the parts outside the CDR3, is DSGVTQTPKHLITATGQRVTLRCSPRSGDLSVYWYQQSLDQGLQFLIQYYNGEERAKGNILERFSAQQFPDLHSELNLSSLELGDSALYFCASSPSGGSYEQYFGPGTRLTVT.

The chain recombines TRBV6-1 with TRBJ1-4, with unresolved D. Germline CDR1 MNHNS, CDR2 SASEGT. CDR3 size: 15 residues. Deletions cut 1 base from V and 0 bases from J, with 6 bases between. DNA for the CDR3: TGTGCCAGCAGTGAAGTCTTAGCAACTAATGAAAAACTGTTTTTT. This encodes CASSEVLATNEKLFF.

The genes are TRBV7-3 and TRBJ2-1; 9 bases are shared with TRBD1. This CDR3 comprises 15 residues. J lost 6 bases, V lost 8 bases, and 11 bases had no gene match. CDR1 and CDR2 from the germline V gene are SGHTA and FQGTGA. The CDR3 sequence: CASGLGDRGSNEQFF. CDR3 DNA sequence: TGTGCCAGCGGTCTCGGAGACAGGGGGAGCAATGAGCAGTTCTTC.

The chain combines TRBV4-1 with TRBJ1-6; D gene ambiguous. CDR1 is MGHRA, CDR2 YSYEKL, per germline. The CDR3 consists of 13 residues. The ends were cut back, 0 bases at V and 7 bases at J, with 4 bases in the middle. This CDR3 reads CASSQDFNSPLHF. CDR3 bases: TGCGCCAGCAGCCAAGACTTCAATTCACCCCTCCACTTT.

CDR3 coding DNA: TGTGCCAGCAGCCAAGGCCGGGACAGAGGCTACGAGCAGTACTTC. This sequence encodes CASSQGRDRGYEQYF. This chain uses TRBV4-2 with TRBJ2-7, with 7 positions matching TRBD1. Germline lookup yields CDR1 LGHNA and CDR2 YNFKEQ. The CDR3 spans 15 residues. The V gene end was trimmed by 1 base and the J gene end by 3 bases; junction bases not matched to a gene: 6.

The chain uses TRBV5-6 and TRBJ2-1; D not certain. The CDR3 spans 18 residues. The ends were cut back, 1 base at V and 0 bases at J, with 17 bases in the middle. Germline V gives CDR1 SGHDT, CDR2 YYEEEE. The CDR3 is CASSLPSYIQSSYNEQFF. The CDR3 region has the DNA TGTGCCAGCAGCTTGCCCTCATACATACAGAGCTCCTACAATGAGCAGTTCTTC.

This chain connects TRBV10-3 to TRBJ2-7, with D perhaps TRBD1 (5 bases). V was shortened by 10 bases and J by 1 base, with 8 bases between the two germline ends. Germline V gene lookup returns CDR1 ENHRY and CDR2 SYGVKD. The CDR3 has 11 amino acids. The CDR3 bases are TGTGCCACCCAGGGTTCCTACGAGCAGTACTTC. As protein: CATQGSYEQYF.

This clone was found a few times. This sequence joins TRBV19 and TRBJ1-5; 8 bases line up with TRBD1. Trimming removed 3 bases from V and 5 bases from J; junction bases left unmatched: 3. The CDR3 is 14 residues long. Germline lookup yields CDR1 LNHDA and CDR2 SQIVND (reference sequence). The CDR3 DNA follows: TGTGCCAGTAGTATCGGACAGGGTCATCAGCCCCAGCATTTT. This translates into CASSIGQGHQPQHF.

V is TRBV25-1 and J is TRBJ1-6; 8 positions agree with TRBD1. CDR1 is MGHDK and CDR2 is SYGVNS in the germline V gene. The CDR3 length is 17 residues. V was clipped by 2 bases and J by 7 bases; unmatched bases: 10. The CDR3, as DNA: TGTGCCAGCAGTGAAGCCGGTTCGACAGGGGCCAATTCACCCCTCCACTTT. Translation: CASSEAGSTGANSPLHF.

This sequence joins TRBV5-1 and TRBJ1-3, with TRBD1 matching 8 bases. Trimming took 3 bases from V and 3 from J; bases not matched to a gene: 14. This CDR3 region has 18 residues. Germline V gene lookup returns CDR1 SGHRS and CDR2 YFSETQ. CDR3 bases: TGCGCCAGCAGCTCCGGACAGGGAGGAGGGCTCTATGGAAACACCATATATTTT. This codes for CASSSGQGGGLYGNTIYF.

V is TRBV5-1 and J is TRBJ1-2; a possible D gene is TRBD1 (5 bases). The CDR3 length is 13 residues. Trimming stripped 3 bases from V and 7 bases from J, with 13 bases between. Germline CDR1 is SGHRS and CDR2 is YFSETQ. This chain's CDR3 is CASSSSGISGYTF. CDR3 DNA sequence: TGCGCCAGCAGCTCTTCAGGGATTTCTGGCTACACCTTC.

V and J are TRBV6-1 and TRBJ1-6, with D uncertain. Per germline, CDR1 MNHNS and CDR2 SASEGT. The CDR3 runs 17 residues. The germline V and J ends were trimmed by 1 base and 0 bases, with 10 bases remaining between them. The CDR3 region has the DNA TGTGCCAGCAGTGAAGAGGAGGGTAGCTCCTATAATTCACCCCTCCACTTT. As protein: CASSEEEGSSYNSPLHF.

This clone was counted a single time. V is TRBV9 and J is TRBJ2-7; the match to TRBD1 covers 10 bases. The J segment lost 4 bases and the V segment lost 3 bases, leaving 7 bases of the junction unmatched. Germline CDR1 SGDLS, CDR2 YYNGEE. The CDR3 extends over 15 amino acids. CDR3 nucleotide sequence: TGTGCCAGCAGCGCAAGTAGGGACAGGGGTTACGAGCAGTACTTC. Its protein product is CASSASRDRGYEQYF.

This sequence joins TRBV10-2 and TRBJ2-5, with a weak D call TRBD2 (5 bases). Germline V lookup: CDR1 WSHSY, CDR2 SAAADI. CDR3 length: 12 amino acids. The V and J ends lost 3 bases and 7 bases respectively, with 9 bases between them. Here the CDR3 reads CASSELVGTQYF. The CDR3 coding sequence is TGCGCCAGCAGTGAACTAGTCGGGACCCAGTACTTC.

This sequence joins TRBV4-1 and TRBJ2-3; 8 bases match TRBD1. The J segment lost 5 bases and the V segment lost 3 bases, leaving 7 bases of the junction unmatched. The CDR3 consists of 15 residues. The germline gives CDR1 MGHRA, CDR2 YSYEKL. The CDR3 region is CASSQPTGAVDTQYF. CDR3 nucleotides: TGCGCCAGCAGCCAGCCGACAGGGGCAGTAGATACGCAGTATTTT.

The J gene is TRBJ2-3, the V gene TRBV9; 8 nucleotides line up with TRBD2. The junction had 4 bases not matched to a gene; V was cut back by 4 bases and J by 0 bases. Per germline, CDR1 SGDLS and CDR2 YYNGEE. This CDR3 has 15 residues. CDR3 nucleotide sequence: TGTGCCAGCAGCCAGACGGGGGGGAGCACAGATACGCAGTATTTT. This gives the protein CASSQTGGSTDTQYF.

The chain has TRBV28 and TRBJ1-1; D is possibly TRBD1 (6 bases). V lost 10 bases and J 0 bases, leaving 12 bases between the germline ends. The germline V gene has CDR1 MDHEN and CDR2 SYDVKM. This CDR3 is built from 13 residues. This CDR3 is CATSDRMNTEAFF. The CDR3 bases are TGTGCCACCTCGGACAGAATGAACACTGAAGCTTTCTTT. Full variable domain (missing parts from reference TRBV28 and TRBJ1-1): DVKVTQSSRYLVKRTGEKVFLECVQDMDHENMFWYRQDPGLGLRLIYFSYDVKMKEKGDIPEGYSVSREKKERFSLILESASTNQTSMYLCATSDRMNTEAFFGQGTRLTVV.

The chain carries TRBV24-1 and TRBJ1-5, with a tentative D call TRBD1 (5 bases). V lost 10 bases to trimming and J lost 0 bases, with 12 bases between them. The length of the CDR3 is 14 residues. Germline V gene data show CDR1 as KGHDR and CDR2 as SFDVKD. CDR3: CATAGPDSNQPQHF. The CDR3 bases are TGTGCCACTGCAGGGCCGGATAGCAATCAGCCCCAGCATTTT.

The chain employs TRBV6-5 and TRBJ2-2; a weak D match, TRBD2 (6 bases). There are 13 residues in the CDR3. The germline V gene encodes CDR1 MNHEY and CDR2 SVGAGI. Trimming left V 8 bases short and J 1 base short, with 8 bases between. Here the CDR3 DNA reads TGTGCCAGCGCGCGGGAGAACACCGGGGAGCTGTTTTTT. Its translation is CASARENTGELFF.

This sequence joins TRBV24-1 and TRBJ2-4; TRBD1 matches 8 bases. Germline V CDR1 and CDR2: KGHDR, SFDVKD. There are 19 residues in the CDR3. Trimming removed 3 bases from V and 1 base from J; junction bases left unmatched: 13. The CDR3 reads CATSDQGQGSVRAKNIQYF. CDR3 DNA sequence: TGTGCCACCAGTGATCAAGGACAGGGATCCGTAAGGGCCAAAAACATTCAGTACTTC.

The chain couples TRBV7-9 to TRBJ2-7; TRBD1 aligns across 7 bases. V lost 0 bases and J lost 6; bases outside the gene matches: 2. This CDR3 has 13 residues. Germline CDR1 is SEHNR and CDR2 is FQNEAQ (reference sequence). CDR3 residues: CASSLAGGVEQYF. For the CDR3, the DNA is TGTGCCAGCAGCTTAGCAGGGGGCGTCGAGCAGTACTTC.

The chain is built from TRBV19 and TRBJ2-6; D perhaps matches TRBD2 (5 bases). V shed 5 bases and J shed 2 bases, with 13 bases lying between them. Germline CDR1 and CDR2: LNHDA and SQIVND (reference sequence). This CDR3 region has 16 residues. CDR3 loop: CASSALEGTGANVLTF. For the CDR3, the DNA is TGTGCCAGTAGTGCCCTCGAGGGCACTGGGGCCAACGTCCTGACTTTC.